This T cell receptor (beta chain) appears in the sequencing data of a study of blood T cell repertoires in COVID-19. Study context: Sample material is recorded as cDNA or gDNA derived from T cells, B-cell-depleted T cells, or PBMCs.

This clone was found a few times. The CDR3 contains 17 residues. The V segment lost 0 bases and the J segment 3 bases; nucleotides outside the gene matches: 5. Germline-derived CDR1 and CDR2 are LGHNA and YNFKEQ. Participant reports of clinical history set cohort assignment. Authors' data handling: By means of reference gene primer amplification, nucleated cell counts were estimated. Produced via immunoSEQ multiplex PCR; TCRdb's table is partial and in-frame only. V, J and clone size are taken as reported in that table, and D and trimming were inferred from the DNA itself. The sample includes 150,000 to 200,000 clones, over 80% of them seen just once.

Sequences were obtained from PBMCs or T cells enriched from blood (not recorded which). This receptor was identified in a woman in her fifties or sixties who had recovered from COVID-19. This sequence joins TRBV4-2 and TRBJ2-2; the match to TRBD2 covers 9 bases. CDR3 nucleotides: TGTGCCAGCAGCCAAGATCCCCGGACTAGCGACACCGGGGAGCTGTTTTTT. It specifies CASSQDPRTSDTGELFF.